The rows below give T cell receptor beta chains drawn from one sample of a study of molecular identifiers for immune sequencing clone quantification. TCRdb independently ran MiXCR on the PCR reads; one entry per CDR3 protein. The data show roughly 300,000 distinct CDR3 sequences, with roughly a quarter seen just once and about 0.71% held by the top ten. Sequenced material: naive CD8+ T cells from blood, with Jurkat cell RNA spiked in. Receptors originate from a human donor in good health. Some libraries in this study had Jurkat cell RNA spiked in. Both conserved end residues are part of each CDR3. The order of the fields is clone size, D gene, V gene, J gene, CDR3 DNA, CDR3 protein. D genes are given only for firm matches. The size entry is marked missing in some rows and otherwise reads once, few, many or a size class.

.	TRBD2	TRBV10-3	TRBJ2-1	TGTGCCATCGCGGGGGACCCTTCCTACAATGAGCAGCTCTTC	CAIAGDPSYNEQLF
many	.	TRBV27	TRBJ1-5	TGTGCCAGCAGCTTAAGAGGCTCCAATCAGCCCCAGCATTTT	CASSLRGSNQPQHF
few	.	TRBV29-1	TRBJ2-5	TGCAGCGGGAGCCAAGAGACCCAGTACTTC	CSGSQETQYF
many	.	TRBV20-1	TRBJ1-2	TGCAGTGCTATGGACACCCAGGCTAACTATGGCTACACCTTC	CSAMDTQANYGYTF
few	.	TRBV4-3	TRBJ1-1	TGCGCCAGCAGCCAAGAAATGATCGGGGAAGCTTTCTTT	CASSQEMIGEAFF
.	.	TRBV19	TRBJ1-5	TGTGCCAGTAGTATGGTGTTCAATCAGCCCCAGCATTTT	CASSMVFNQPQHF
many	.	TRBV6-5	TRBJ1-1	TGTGCCAGCAGTTATGAGGGACAGAACACTGAAGCTTTCTTT	CASSYEGQNTEAFF
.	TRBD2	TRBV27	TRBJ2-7	TGTGCCAGCAGTTTATCCGGGAGGGATATCCCCTACGAGCAGTACTTC	CASSLSGRDIPYEQYF
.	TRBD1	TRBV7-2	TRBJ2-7	TGTGCCAGCAGCTTAGAGGGACAGAGTCACGAGCAGTACTTC	CASSLEGQSHEQYF
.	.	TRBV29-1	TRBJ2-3	TGCGGCGTTGTATGGTCGTTACTAGAGGGTCCAGATACGCAGTATTTT	CGVVWSLLEGPDTQYF
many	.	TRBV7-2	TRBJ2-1	TGTGCCAGCAGCTTAGCTAAGGAGGGGATTGATGAGCAGTTCTTC	CASSLAKEGIDEQFF
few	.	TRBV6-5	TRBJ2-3	TGTGCCAGCAGTTACTTGGGGGGGGGGCCGTCAGATACGCAGTATTTT	CASSYLGGGPSDTQYF
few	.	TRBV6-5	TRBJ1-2	TGTGCCAGCAGCCGAGACAGTTCGTCCTATGGCTACACCTTC	CASSRDSSSYGYTF
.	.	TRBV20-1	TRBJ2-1	TGCAGTGCTAGAGGGGGACGGAATGCGCAGTTCTTC	CSARGGRNAQFF
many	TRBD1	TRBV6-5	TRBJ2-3	TGTGCCAGCAGTTACTCTTCAGGGGGCCTCTCAGATACGCAGTATTTT	CASSYSSGGLSDTQYF
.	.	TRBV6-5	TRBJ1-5	TGTGCCAGCAGTCCCCGGGGGACCCATCAGCCCCAGCATTTT	CASSPRGTHQPQHF
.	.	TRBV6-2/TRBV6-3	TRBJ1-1	TGTGCCAGCAGCCCGACTTTAATCGGCACTGAAGCTTTCTTT	CASSPTLIGTEAFF
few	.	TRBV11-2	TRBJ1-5	TGTGCCAGCAGCTTAGTGTCCGGTCAGCCCCAGCATTTT	CASSLVSGQPQHF
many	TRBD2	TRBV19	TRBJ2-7	TGTGCCAGTAGTATCCCGCTAGCGGCTACCTACGAGCAGTACTTC	CASSIPLAATYEQYF
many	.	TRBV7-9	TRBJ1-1	TGTGCCAGCAGCCCCCGCGGCAGGGCCACTGAAGCTTTCTTT	CASSPRGRATEAFF
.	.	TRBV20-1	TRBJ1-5	TGCAGTGCTGCCCTGGGGTACAATCAGCCCCAGCATTTT	CSAALGYNQPQHF
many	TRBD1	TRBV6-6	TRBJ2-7	TGTGCCAGCAGTGGACAGGTCTACGAGCAGTACTTC	CASSGQVYEQYF
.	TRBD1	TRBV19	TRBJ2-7	TGTGCCAGTAGAGGGACAGGGTCCTCCTACGAGCAGTACTTC	CASRGTGSSYEQYF
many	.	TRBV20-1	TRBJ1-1	TGCAGTGCTAGTGAATTTCCGAACACTGAAGCTTTCTTT	CSASEFPNTEAFF
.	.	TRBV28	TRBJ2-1	TGTGCCAGCAGTCTGCCGTCGGACCGGGACTTCAGCTCCTACAATGAGCAGTTCTTC	CASSLPSDRDFSSYNEQFF
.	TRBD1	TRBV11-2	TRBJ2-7	TGTGCCAGCAGCTTAGATCGGTGGGGACAGGGATTGCACGAGCAGTACTTC	CASSLDRWGQGLHEQYF
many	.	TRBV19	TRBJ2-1	TGTGTTACAGGGTTTTACGGTGAGCAGTTCTTC	CVTGFYGEQFF
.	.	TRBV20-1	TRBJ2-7	TGCAGTGCTAGGCCTTTCTTAGGGGCCTACTACGAGCAGTACTTC	CSARPFLGAYYEQYF
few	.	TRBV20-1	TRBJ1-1	TGCAGTGGGGGTACCGTGAACACTGAAGCTTTCTTT	CSGGTVNTEAFF
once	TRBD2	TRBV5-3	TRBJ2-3	TGTGCCAGCGGCCTTCGGCGGGAGGTCACAGATACGCAGTATTTT	CASGLRREVTDTQYF
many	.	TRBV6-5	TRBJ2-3	TGTGCCAGCACCCAATCAAGCGGAGATACGCAGTATTTT	CASTQSSGDTQYF
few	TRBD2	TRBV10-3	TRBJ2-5	TGTGCCATCAGTATTCTAGCGGGAGCTCCGGAGACCCAGTACTTC	CAISILAGAPETQYF
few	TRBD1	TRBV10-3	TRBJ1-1	TGTGCCATCAGTGAGTCGACAGGGGCGGTTACTGAAGCTTTCTTT	CAISESTGAVTEAFF
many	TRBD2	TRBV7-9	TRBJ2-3	TGTGCCAGCAGCTTAGCTAGCGGGGACACAGATACGCAGTATTTT	CASSLASGDTDTQYF
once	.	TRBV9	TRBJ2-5	TGTGCCAGCAGACACCCAATAGCGGAACAAGAGACCCAGTACTTC	CASRHPIAEQETQYF
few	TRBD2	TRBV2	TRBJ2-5	TGTGCCAGCAGCCGACTCCCCCGGGAGGCGTACCAAGAGACCCAGTACTTC	CASSRLPREAYQETQYF
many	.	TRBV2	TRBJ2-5	TGTGCCAGCACACTGTCTTGGGAGGGGGCCCGAGAGACCCAGTACTTC	CASTLSWEGARETQYF